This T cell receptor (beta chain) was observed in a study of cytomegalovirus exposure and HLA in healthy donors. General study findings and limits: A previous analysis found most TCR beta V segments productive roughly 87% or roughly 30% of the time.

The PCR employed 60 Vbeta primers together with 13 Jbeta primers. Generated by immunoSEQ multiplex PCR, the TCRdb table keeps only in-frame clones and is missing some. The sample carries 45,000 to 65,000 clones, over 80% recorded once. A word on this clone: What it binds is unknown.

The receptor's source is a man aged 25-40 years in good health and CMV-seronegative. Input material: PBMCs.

In DNA, the CDR3 is TGTGCCAGCAGTTACTCGAACGGGGGAATGGGCAACGAGCAGTACTTC. Its translation: CASSYSNGGMGNEQYF. V usage is TRBV6-5 and J usage is TRBJ2-7; tentative D call: TRBD2 (6 bases). The CDR3 consists of 16 residues. V gave up 0 bases and J gave up 5 bases, with 17 bases separating them. The germline V gene has CDR1 MNHEY and CDR2 SVGAGI.